What follows is one T cell receptor (beta chain) and its context. Its antigen is unidentified. CDR3 length: 14 amino acids. Germline CDR1 MNHEY, CDR2 SVGEGT. Trimming cost V 0 bases and J 8 bases, with 13 bases left between them. This sample was included in a study of T cell responses to AZD1222 COVID-19 vaccine. Looking at the study overall: Pooling covered second doses at about 4 or about 12 weeks. Findings and caveats of the study: Donors were largely white British and mainly female; clonal diversity was possibly underestimated. Baseline seropositivity characterized only a handful of AZD1222 recipients. Repertoires were obtained solely post-peak T cell response.

The repertoire was sequenced with immunoSEQ multiplex PCR; TCRdb's copy has only in-frame clones and lacks some. The sample lists 100,000 or so clones; over 75% were seen once. The TCR sequence derives from an adult in good health. Sequences were derived from peripheral blood, sampled on day 0 of AZD1222 vaccination. The rearrangement links TRBV6-2 or TRBV6-3 to TRBJ1-2; D remains ambiguous. The CDR3 protein is CASSYSGLIGGYTF. The CDR3 bases are TGTGCCAGCAGTTACTCGGGGTTAATAGGCGGCTACACCTTC.